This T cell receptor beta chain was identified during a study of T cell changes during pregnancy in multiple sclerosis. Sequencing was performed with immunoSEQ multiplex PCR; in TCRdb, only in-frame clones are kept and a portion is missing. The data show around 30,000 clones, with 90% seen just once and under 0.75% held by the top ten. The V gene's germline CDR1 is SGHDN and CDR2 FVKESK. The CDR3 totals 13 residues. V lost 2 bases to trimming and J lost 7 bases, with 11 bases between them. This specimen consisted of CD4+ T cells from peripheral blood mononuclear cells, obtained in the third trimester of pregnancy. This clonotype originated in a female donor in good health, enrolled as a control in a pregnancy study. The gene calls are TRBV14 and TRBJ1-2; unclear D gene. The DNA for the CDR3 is TGTGCCAGCAGCCAACTAAGTTCGTCTGGCTACACCTTC. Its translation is CASSQLSSSGYTF.